The next 24 T cell receptor beta chains were all read from a single sample in a study of blood T cell repertoires in COVID-19. Generated by immunoSEQ multiplex PCR, the TCRdb table keeps only in-frame clones and is missing some. Of approximately 250,000 clones listed, 80% to 90% were seen once; the top ten hold just under 1%. Sequencing was performed on peripheral blood. These TCRs come from a man aged 40-49 years with acute or convalescent COVID-19.

J is TRBJ2-3 and V is TRBV3-1 (or the pseudogene TRBV3-2); D unresolved. V shed 6 bases and J shed 10 bases, with 17 bases lying between them. The V gene's germline CDR1 is LGHDT and CDR2 YNNKEL (reference sequence). This CDR3 contains 13 residues. CDR3 residues: CASRPFTDSPQYF. CDR3 bases: TGTGCCAGCAGGCCCTTTACCGACTCGCCGCAGTATTTT.

The chain couples TRBV24-1 to TRBJ2-2; 9 bases match TRBD2. Germline V lookup: CDR1 KGHDR, CDR2 SFDVKD. The V segment lost 1 base and the J segment 4 bases; nucleotides outside the gene matches: 3. The CDR3 is 16 residues long. The CDR3 spells CATSDLSGGTTGELFF. CDR3 DNA: TGTGCCACCAGTGATTTAAGCGGGGGGACCACCGGGGAGCTGTTTTTT.

The chain carries TRBV6-5 and TRBJ2-2; 11 bases agree with TRBD1. This CDR3 region has 15 residues. The germline gives CDR1 MNHEY, CDR2 SVGAGI. V gave up 0 bases and J gave up 7 bases; unmatched junction bases: 1. CDR3 residues: CASSYSDRGHGELFF. The CDR3 region has the DNA TGTGCCAGCAGTTACTCGGACAGGGGGCACGGGGAGCTGTTTTTT.

This chain joins TRBV5-1 and TRBJ1-3; D may be TRBD1 (5 bases). The germline CDR1 and CDR2 sequences are SGHRS and YFSETQ. The CDR3 contains 16 residues. Trimming left V 0 bases short and J 1 base short, with 11 bases between. CDR3 nucleotide sequence: TGCGCCAGCAGCTTGGTTGGGGCCCTTTCTGGAAACACCATATATTTT. It specifies CASSLVGALSGNTIYF.

The rearrangement links TRBV18 to TRBJ1-2; no clear D. Trimming removed 0 bases at V and 5 bases at J, with 10 bases between. The CDR3 runs 14 residues. Germline V gene lookup returns CDR1 KGHSH and CDR2 LQKENI. In DNA form, the CDR3 reads TGTGCCAGCTCACCACCGGCGAGCGGGTATGGCTACACCTTC. As protein: CASSPPASGYGYTF.

This chain uses TRBV4-1 with TRBJ2-7; D remains ambiguous. CDR3 length: 15 amino acids. Germline CDR1 and CDR2: MGHRA and YSYEKL. Trimming stripped 5 bases from V and 5 bases from J, with 19 bases between. The CDR3: CASSTEYHSWNEQYF. CDR3 DNA: TGCGCCAGCAGCACCGAATACCACAGTTGGAACGAGCAGTACTTC.

The chain carries TRBV5-1 and TRBJ1-3; the D is unclear. Trimming cost V 7 bases and J 2 bases, with 7 bases left between them. This CDR3 is 12 amino acids long. Germline CDR1 SGHRS, CDR2 YFSETQ. The CDR3, as DNA: TGCGCCAGCGGAGACCCTGGAAACACCATATATTTT. Its translation: CASGDPGNTIYF.

The chain has TRBV5-6 and TRBJ1-5; TRBD1 matches 8 bases. CDR3 length: 15 residues. Germline CDR1 SGHDT, CDR2 YYEEEE. V was pared by 4 bases and J by 4 bases, with 7 bases of the junction left unmatched. DNA of the CDR3: TGTGCCAGCAGCCTCGGACAGGGATGGAATCAGCCCCAGCATTTT. Translated, it gives CASSLGQGWNQPQHF. Complete variable domain (other parts from reference TRBV5-6 and TRBJ1-5): DAGVTQSPTHLIKTRGQQVTLRCSPKSGHDTVSWYQQALGQGPQFIFQYYEEEERQRGNFPDRFSGHQFPNYSSELNVNALLLGDSALYLCASSLGQGWNQPQHFGDGTRLSIL.

This clone has only a few counts. Other DNA sequences in this sample translate to the same CDR3. This chain uses TRBV18 with TRBJ1-1; the D is unclear. CDR3 length: 13 amino acids. With 3 bases removed from V and 1 base from J, the gap between germline ends came to 6 bases. Germline CDR1 reads KGHSH; CDR2 reads LQKENI. CDR3 coding DNA: TGTGCCAGCTCACCCAACGGGAACACTGAAGCTTTCTTT. Translation: CASSPNGNTEAFF.

V and J are TRBV10-3 and TRBJ1-1; TRBD1 might be the D (5 bases). The ends were cut back, 7 bases at V and 3 bases at J, with 12 bases in the middle. CDR1 is ENHRY and CDR2 is SYGVKD in the germline V gene. The CDR3 length is 13 residues. The CDR3 DNA follows: TGTGCCATCACACGGGGGTATGACACTGAAGCTTTCTTT. This translates into CAITRGYDTEAFF.

This clone was seen a single time. V and J are TRBV7-2 and TRBJ1-1; D is perhaps TRBD1 (6 bases). V lost 1 base and J 4 bases, leaving 10 bases between the germline ends. The CDR3 has 14 amino acids. Germline V CDR1 and CDR2: SGHTA, FQGNSA. CDR3 DNA sequence: TGTGCCAGCAGCTTAGAGGGGGTGGGCACTGAAGCTTTCTTT. Its translation is CASSLEGVGTEAFF.

V is TRBV7-2 and J is TRBJ1-2; 10 bases are shared with TRBD1. After removal of 5 bases from V and 4 bases from J, the junction contained 7 bases not matched to a gene. Germline lookup yields CDR1 SGHTA and CDR2 FQGNSA. CDR3 length: 15 residues. CDR3 region: CASSPRDRGVYGYTF. In DNA form, the CDR3 reads TGTGCCAGCAGCCCCCGGGACAGGGGTGTCTATGGCTACACCTTC.

J is TRBJ1-1 and V is TRBV6-5; D not resolved. CDR1 MNHEY and CDR2 SVGAGI come from the germline V gene. CDR3 length equals 13 residues. Trimming took off 7 bases at V and 0 bases at J, with 9 bases between the two ends. CDR3 nucleotides: TGTGCCAGCACCTTAAGCATGAACACTGAAGCTTTCTTT. Its protein is CASTLSMNTEAFF.

The chain recombines TRBV6-6 with TRBJ1-2; unclear D gene. The V end lost 6 bases, the J end lost 2 bases, and 10 bases lay between the germline ends. This CDR3 is built from 13 residues. Germline V gene sequence: CDR1 MNHNY, CDR2 SVGAGI (reference sequence). Here the CDR3 DNA reads TGTGCCAGCAGAAACAGTCCCAACTATGGCTACACCTTC. As protein: CASRNSPNYGYTF.

The chain uses TRBV7-8 and TRBJ1-5, with TRBD1 as a possible D gene (6 bases). V was pared by 5 bases and J by 3 bases, with 11 bases between. The CDR3 has 14 residues. CDR1 and CDR2 (germline): SGHVS, FQNEAQ. In DNA, the CDR3 is TGTGCCAGCAGCCCCGACAGGCCCAATCAGCCCCAGCATTTT. Amino acid sequence: CASSPDRPNQPQHF.

The J gene is TRBJ1-3, the V gene TRBV6-5, with TRBD1 identical over 9 bases. The ends lost 11 bases at V and 3 bases at J; junction bases unmatched: 11. The CDR3 extends over 15 amino acids. Germline CDR1 reads MNHEY; CDR2 reads SVGAGI. The CDR3 loop reads CAGLSGQGLGNTIYF. The CDR3, as DNA: TGTGCCGGCCTATCGGGACAGGGACTTGGAAACACCATATATTTT.

The chain has TRBV29-1 and TRBJ1-5; TRBD1 matches at 8 bases. V dropped 7 bases and J dropped 4; count of bases not matched to a gene: 15. This CDR3 is built from 16 residues. Germline V CDR1 and CDR2: SQVTM, ANQGSEA. The DNA of the CDR3 is TGCAGCGCCACCATTGGGGCAGGGGGCGGGAATCAGCCCCAGCATTTT. It yields the protein CSATIGAGGGNQPQHF.

The genes are TRBV6-5 and TRBJ1-2; D not certain. Germline CDR1 MNHEY, CDR2 SVGAGI. V lost 4 bases to trimming and J lost 6 bases, with 15 bases between them. The CDR3 runs 14 residues. DNA for the CDR3: TGTGCCAGCAGTTTTCACTCCCGAATGGATGGCTACACCTTC. Encoded protein: CASSFHSRMDGYTF.

Here the CDR3 DNA reads TGCAGCGTTGTGGACAGGGGAATTGGCTACACCTTC. It codes for CSVVDRGIGYTF. This chain links TRBV29-1 with TRBJ1-2; 9 bases are shared with TRBD1. Germline CDR1 is SQVTM and CDR2 is ANQGSEA. CDR3 length: 12 residues. V gave up 4 bases and J gave up 7 bases; unmatched junction bases: 4.

The J gene is TRBJ1-6, the V gene TRBV6-1, with no clear D. From germline, CDR1 is MNHNS and CDR2 SASEGT. V lost 3 bases and J 7 bases, leaving 13 bases between the germline ends. The CDR3 sequence is 15 residues long. The CDR3 DNA is TGTGCCAGCAGTGATTGGGGAGTTAAAAATTCACCCCTCCACTTT. Translating gives CASSDWGVKNSPLHF.

The J gene is TRBJ1-1, the V gene TRBV30; the D gene is possibly TRBD1 (6 bases). Germline V gene sequence: CDR1 GTSNPN, CDR2 SVGIG (reference sequence). The V and J ends lost 4 bases and 3 bases respectively, with 18 bases between them. The CDR3 is made up of 15 amino acids. For the CDR3, the DNA is TGTGCCTGGACATCCCCACCGCAGGGGTACACTGAAGCTTTCTTT. Protein product: CAWTSPPQGYTEAFF.

This clone has only a few counts. The rearrangement joins TRBV19 to TRBJ1-3, with 10 positions matching TRBD1. Losses at the gene ends were 4 bases for V and 3 bases for J; bases not matched to a gene: 6. Germline CDR1 reads LNHDA; CDR2 reads SQIVND (reference sequence). CDR3 size: 16 residues. The CDR3 is CASSTRQGAIGNTIYF. CDR3 DNA sequence: TGTGCCAGTAGTACGCGACAGGGGGCGATTGGAAACACCATATATTTT.

This chain links TRBV4-3 with TRBJ2-1; possible D gene TRBD1, 6 bases. The germline gives CDR1 LGHNA, CDR2 YSLEER. Between the trimmed V and J ends, which lost 0 bases and 4 bases, there was a span of 19 bases. There are 18 residues in the CDR3. For the CDR3, the DNA is TGCGCCAGCAGCCAAGACCTGACAGGACCCGGGGTTTACAATGAGCAGTTCTTC. It is translated as CASSQDLTGPGVYNEQFF.

V usage is TRBV3-1 (or the pseudogene TRBV3-2) and J usage is TRBJ1-2; tentatively, D is TRBD1 (5 bases). This CDR3 region has 20 residues. V lost 1 base, J lost 0 bases, and 24 bases lay in between. Germline V gene data show CDR1 as LGHDT and CDR2 as YNNKEL (reference sequence). CDR3 DNA: TGTGCCAGCAGCCAAGGTTCCCAGGGAGGAAACACCGTCTCTAACTATGGCTACACCTTC. It encodes CASSQGSQGGNTVSNYGYTF.